This T cell receptor beta chain stems from a study of cytomegalovirus exposure and HLA in healthy donors. A multiplex PCR was run with 60 Vbeta primers and 13 Jbeta primers. Sequencing was performed with immunoSEQ multiplex PCR; in TCRdb, only in-frame clones are kept and a portion is missing. The sample consists of roughly 120,000 clones, 79% of them appearing once. A remark on this clone: Its antigen is undetermined.

Study-level points and caveats: Cytomegalovirus-associated TCR beta chains were listed, numbering some 170. DRB1 had the most TCR associations and HLA-C the fewest, a later analysis found, with rates varying by HLA locus. HLA allele associations emerged for about 18,000 TCR beta sequences in a later analysis, at 0.05 false discovery rate. Usually a TCR sequence was rare, but some public TCRs were found in many donors.

J was trimmed by 2 bases and V by 4 bases; bases with no gene match: 9. Germline-derived CDR1 and CDR2 are SGHNT and YYREEE (reference sequence). The CDR3 consists of 15 residues. The V and J genes are TRBV5-4 and TRBJ2-7; 7 bases agree with TRBD1. This receptor was identified in a man between 25 and 39 years old in good health and CMV-seropositive. The sequenced sample consisted of PBMCs. The CDR3 nucleotides read TGTGCCAGCAGCCCCCAGCGACAGGGAACCTACGAGCAGTACTTC. As protein: CASSPQRQGTYEQYF. The variable domain in full, with the rest retrieved from reference TRBV5-4 and TRBJ2-7, is ETGVTQSPTHLIKTRGQQVTLRCSSQSGHNTVSWYQQALGQGPQFIFQYYREEENGRGNFPPRFSGLQFPNYSSELNVNALELDDSALYLCASSPQRQGTYEQYFGPGTRLTVT.